This T cell receptor (beta chain) stems from a study of cytomegalovirus exposure and HLA in healthy donors. Regarding the study as a whole: Presence/absence analyses took donor sequencing depth as roughly uniform. Later, an analysis found that common viral pathogens appeared to be linked with several of the most significant clusters.

Note on this clone: What it binds is unknown.

The study sampled nominally healthy donors, though unrecorded immune exposures were likely. V shed 3 bases and J shed 0 bases, with 13 bases lying between them. This CDR3 is built from 16 residues. Germline V gene data show CDR1 as SGHKS and CDR2 as YYEKEE (reference sequence). The PCR had 60 Vbeta and 13 Jbeta primers. The data were produced by immunoSEQ multiplex PCR, yet TCRdb's version contains in-frame clones alone and is incomplete. The sample records about 93,000 clones, roughly four fifths being singletons. The chain couples TRBV5-5 to TRBJ1-3, with D possibly matching TRBD1 (5 bases). This sequence was found in a man aged 45-65 years in good health and CMV-seronegative. The material sequenced was PBMCs. The CDR3 spells CASSSLSGPSGNTIYF. CDR3 in DNA: TGTGCCAGCAGCTCCCTCTCAGGGCCCTCTGGAAACACCATATATTTT.